This T cell receptor (beta chain) stems from a study of beta chain features in type 1 diabetes. On this clone: Its antigen is unknown.

The sequenced template was cDNA made from the entire isolated RNA. Clones were sequenced by immunoSEQ multiplex PCR, and TCRdb holds only the in-frame ones, with some missing. The sample lists under 350,000 clones; around 22% were seen once. General study results and limits: Researchers report that Type 1 diabetes patients had moderately but significantly shorter TCRB CDR3s across all four CD4+ subsets.

Material: naive CD4+ T cells from blood. The source is a woman aged 25 to 39 with type 1 diabetes.

The CDR3 loop is CASSEQQEILGGYTF. The CDR3 region has the DNA TGTGCCAGCAGTGAACAACAGGAGATTCTGGGAGGCTACACCTTC. The chain joins TRBV2 to TRBJ1-2; D is perhaps TRBD1 (5 bases). This CDR3 is built from 15 residues. The germline V gene has CDR1 SNHLY and CDR2 FYNNEI. The germline V and J ends were trimmed by 2 bases and 8 bases, with 18 bases remaining between them.